The 27 T cell receptor beta chains in this list originate from one sample, sequenced in a study of a mutant IDH1 vaccine in newly diagnosed glioma. Method: immunoSEQ multiplex PCR; TCRdb's copy keeps in-frame clones and lacks some. The data contain over 50,000 clones, approximately 90% of them seen just once; the ten biggest clones take up 4.6%. These receptors lack a known antigen. Time point denoted: week 5, during vaccination. The vaccine gave 300 ug of a 20-mer mutant IDH1 peptide subcutaneously per dose. The starting material was PBMCs, obtained from a glioma patient whose treatment included an IDH1 peptide vaccine. The receptors were gathered from a woman aged 40 to 50 with glioma.

This clone was found a few times. The chain couples TRBV4-3 to TRBJ1-1; D not resolved. This CDR3 has 15 residues. Germline V CDR1 and CDR2: LGHNA, YSLEER. Trimming took off 3 bases at V and 3 bases at J, with 14 bases between the two ends. CDR3: CASSQDFQADTEAFF. CDR3 DNA sequence: TGCGCCAGCAGCCAGGACTTCCAGGCCGACACTGAAGCTTTCTTT.

This sequence joins TRBV25-1 and TRBJ1-4; TRBD1 matches 7 bases. Trimming cost V 6 bases and J 0 bases; bases outside gene matches: 4. The CDR3 consists of 15 residues. Germline CDR1 is MGHDK and CDR2 is SYGVNS. CDR3 nucleotide sequence: TGTGCCAGCAGGGAGGGGACAGCAACTAATGAAAAACTGTTTTTT. Translated, it gives CASREGTATNEKLFF.

This clone came up once. This chain uses TRBV7-2 with TRBJ2-1; the D gene is possibly TRBD2 (6 bases). Germline loops: CDR1 SGHTA, CDR2 FQGNSA. CDR3 size: 17 residues. V dropped 1 base and J dropped 5 bases, with 18 bases sitting between them. The CDR3 coding sequence is TGTGCCAGCAGCTTAGGAGTGATACGACTAGGGAACAATGAGCAGTTCTTC. This sequence encodes CASSLGVIRLGNNEQFF.

The V and J genes are TRBV29-1 and TRBJ1-1; D possibly corresponds to TRBD1 (6 bases). The CDR3 is 13 residues long. Trimming pared 5 bases from V and 6 bases from J, leaving 16 bases between. From germline, CDR1 is SQVTM and CDR2 ANQGSEA. The CDR3 bases are TGCAGCGTTCGGGGGCAGGGGAAGGCTGAAGCTTTCTTT. Protein: CSVRGQGKAEAFF.

The J gene is TRBJ1-2, the V gene TRBV9; 8 bases agree with TRBD1. The CDR3 spans 14 residues. V was clipped by 3 bases and J by 6 bases; unmatched bases: 7. Per the germline V gene, CDR1 is SGDLS and CDR2 is YYNGEE. The CDR3 sequence is CASSAWTGLDGYTF. CDR3 DNA: TGTGCCAGCAGCGCCTGGACAGGGTTGGATGGCTACACCTTC. The full variable domain, completed using reference TRBV9 and TRBJ1-2, is DSGVTQTPKHLITATGQRVTLRCSPRSGDLSVYWYQQSLDQGLQFLIQYYNGEERAKGNILERFSAQQFPDLHSELNLSSLELGDSALYFCASSAWTGLDGYTFGSGTRLTVV.

The chain employs TRBV4-3 and TRBJ1-2; the D is unclear. Germline loops: CDR1 LGHNA, CDR2 YSLEER. The CDR3 contains 15 residues. Trimming took 3 bases from V and 4 from J, leaving 15 bases between them. Here the CDR3 DNA reads TGCGCCAGCAGCCACTGGGCCCGCTTCTTCTATGGCTACACCTTC. Protein: CASSHWARFFYGYTF.

The V gene is TRBV6-6, the J gene TRBJ2-3; 8 bases align to TRBD1. The CDR3 is 15 residues long. Per the germline V gene, CDR1 is MNHNY and CDR2 is SVGAGI (reference sequence). Trimming took 0 bases from V and 7 from J; bases not matched to a gene: 6. The CDR3 DNA reads TGTGCCAGCAGTTACTCGGGGACAGGAGGGTATACGCAGTATTTT. It specifies CASSYSGTGGYTQYF.

CDR3 coding DNA: TGTGCCAGCACGTCTCACCGGGACAGGGATCAGCCCCAGCATTTT. Protein: CASTSHRDRDQPQHF. This chain joins TRBV2 and TRBJ1-5, with 9 bases lining up with TRBD1. Germline V gives CDR1 SNHLY, CDR2 FYNNEI. This CDR3 is 15 amino acids long. J lost 5 bases, V lost 7 bases, and 9 bases had no gene match.

The genes are TRBV20-1 and TRBJ1-1; unclear D gene. V was shortened by 6 bases and J by 6 bases, with 11 bases between the two germline ends. Germline V gives CDR1 DFQATT, CDR2 SNEGSKA (reference sequence). CDR3 size: 11 residues. CDR3 nucleotides: TGCAGTGCAAGATCAAATTCTGAAGCTTTCTTT. Translated: CSARSNSEAFF.

The chain has TRBV2 and TRBJ2-7; 7 bases map to TRBD2. CDR1 and CDR2 (germline): SNHLY, FYNNEI. CDR3 length: 15 residues. The J segment lost 4 bases and the V segment lost 3 bases, leaving 9 bases of the junction unmatched. CDR3 in DNA: TGTGCCAGCAGTGAGAGCGGGACCAAGCTGTACGAGCAGTACTTC. It translates to CASSESGTKLYEQYF.

J is TRBJ2-1 and V is TRBV13; 11 nucleotides agree with TRBD2. J gave up 1 base and V 0 bases, and 5 bases lay outside the gene matches. The CDR3 covers 18 residues. CDR1 is PRHDT and CDR2 is FYEKMQ in the germline V gene (reference sequence). For the CDR3, the DNA is TGTGCCAGCAGCTTAGGAACTAGCGGGAGAGGATCCTACAATGAGCAGTTCTTC. Encoded protein: CASSLGTSGRGSYNEQFF.

This sequence joins TRBV7-2 and TRBJ2-4; 7 nucleotides line up with TRBD2. Germline trimming cut 3 bases from V and 8 bases from J; bases unmatched to any gene: 7. The germline gives CDR1 SGHTA, CDR2 FQGNSA. This CDR3 has 14 residues. CDR3 nucleotides: TGTGCCAGCAGCTTCGAACTAGCGCTGGACATTCAGTACTTC. Amino acids: CASSFELALDIQYF.

V gene TRBV2 combines with J gene TRBJ1-5, with D unresolved. V lost 3 bases and J lost 7, with 10 bases in between. CDR1 is SNHLY and CDR2 is FYNNEI in the germline V gene. The CDR3 covers 13 residues. The CDR3 region has the DNA TGTGCCAGCAGTGATGACGCTCGGCAGCCCCAGCATTTT. It encodes CASSDDARQPQHF. Full variable domain (rest looked up from reference TRBV2 and TRBJ1-5): EPEVTQTPSHQVTQMGQEVILRCVPISNHLYFYWYRQILGQKVEFLVSFYNNEISEKSEIFDDQFSVERPDGSNFTLKIRSTKLEDSAMYFCASSDDARQPQHFGDGTRLSIL.

The gene calls are TRBV9 and TRBJ2-7, with a possible D match to TRBD1 (5 bases). This CDR3 is built from 15 residues. The germline V gene encodes CDR1 SGDLS and CDR2 YYNGEE. The V end was cut by 3 bases, the J end by 4 bases, with 17 bases between. The CDR3 DNA reads TGTGCCAGCAGCGAAGGGCAGGGCGGCGCGTACGAGCAGTACTTC. Its translation is CASSEGQGGAYEQYF.

The rearrangement uses TRBV19 and TRBJ2-3, with 9 nucleotides matching TRBD2. This CDR3 is 14 amino acids long. The junction had 9 bases not matched to a gene; V was cut back by 11 bases and J by 3 bases. Germline V gives CDR1 LNHDA, CDR2 SQIVND (reference sequence). In nucleotides, the CDR3 is TGTGCCGCCGCGGGCGGGGGGGAGACAGATACGCAGTATTTT. Translation gives CAAAGGGETDTQYF.

The rearrangement uses TRBV4-1 and TRBJ2-7, with a weak D call TRBD1 (6 bases). The CDR3 has 14 residues. Trimming pared 1 base from V and 5 bases from J, leaving 12 bases between. CDR1 is MGHRA, CDR2 YSYEKL, per germline. CDR3 DNA: TGCGCCAGCAGCCAAGTTGGGACAACGAACGAGCAGTACTTC. Amino acid sequence: CASSQVGTTNEQYF.

The V gene is TRBV6-1, the J gene TRBJ2-7; D is ambiguous. V was shortened by 6 bases and J by 0 bases, with 15 bases between the two germline ends. Germline assignment: CDR1 MNHNS and CDR2 SASEGT. The CDR3 is 15 residues long. The CDR3, as DNA: TGTGCCAGCAGACGGGCGGTCCCGAGCTCCTACGAGCAGTACTTC. As protein: CASRRAVPSSYEQYF.

The chain has TRBV2 and TRBJ1-5; 11 bases are a match to TRBD1. Germline trimming cut 9 bases from V and 2 bases from J; bases unmatched to any gene: 6. The CDR3 runs 15 residues. Germline CDR1 reads SNHLY; CDR2 reads FYNNEI. The CDR3 region is CASRTGGGGNQPQHF. The CDR3 nucleotides read TGTGCCAGTCGGACAGGGGGCGGTGGCAATCAGCCCCAGCATTTT.

This sequence joins TRBV6-5 and TRBJ2-2; D gene ambiguous. V was pared by 9 bases and J by 5 bases, with 10 bases between. From germline, CDR1 is MNHEY and CDR2 SVGAGI. The CDR3 loop spans 12 amino acids. As DNA, the CDR3 is TGTGCCAGTCATTCTTATACCGGGGAGCTGTTTTTT. It encodes CASHSYTGELFF.

The V call is TRBV19, the J call TRBJ2-2; no clear D. Germline V gene lookup returns CDR1 LNHDA and CDR2 SQIVND (reference sequence). This CDR3 has 14 amino acids. Trimming took 1 base from V and 2 from J, leaving 5 bases between them. In DNA form, the CDR3 reads TGTGCCAGTAGTATAGGACTCAACACCGGGGAGCTGTTTTTT. This gives the protein CASSIGLNTGELFF.

The rearrangement joins TRBV7-9 to TRBJ2-5, with 10 positions matching TRBD2. Germline V gene lookup returns CDR1 SEHNR and CDR2 FQNEAQ (reference sequence). J lost 1 base, V lost 2 bases, and 7 bases had no gene match. The CDR3 spans 17 residues. CDR3 amino acids: CASSLRPSGGIQETQYF. DNA of the CDR3: TGTGCCAGCAGCTTACGTCCTAGCGGGGGTATCCAAGAGACCCAGTACTTC.

The chain employs TRBV4-1 and TRBJ1-2; 8 bases fit TRBD1. V lost 5 bases, J lost 0 bases, and 8 bases stayed unmatched. Germline V CDR1 and CDR2: MGHRA, YSYEKL. The CDR3 sequence is 16 residues long. This chain's CDR3 is CASSGDRWGANYGYTF. The CDR3 coding sequence is TGCGCCAGCAGCGGGGACAGGTGGGGCGCTAACTATGGCTACACCTTC.

This chain connects TRBV10-3 to TRBJ1-1; the D gene is possibly TRBD1 (5 bases). In germline, CDR1 is ENHRY, CDR2 SYGVKD. V was cut by 10 bases and J by 9 bases, with 24 bases left in between. This CDR3 contains 14 residues. The CDR3 DNA reads TGTGCCACCTCTTTACAGGATCACGGCAACCAAGCTTTCTTT. Translation: CATSLQDHGNQAFF.

This chain uses TRBV27 with TRBJ2-2; D not resolved. This CDR3 has 14 residues. Germline V lookup: CDR1 MNHEY, CDR2 SMNVEV (reference sequence). V gave up 8 bases and J gave up 6 bases, with 16 bases separating them. CDR3 in amino acids: CASSSIPASGELFF. For the CDR3, the DNA is TGTGCCAGCTCCTCAATTCCCGCGTCCGGGGAGCTGTTTTTT.

This chain links TRBV5-1 with TRBJ2-3; 7 nucleotides align to TRBD1. V shed 0 bases and J 0 bases; nucleotides not matched to a gene: 4. In germline, CDR1 is SGHRS, CDR2 YFSETQ. The CDR3 is 16 amino acids. The CDR3 DNA sequence: TGCGCCAGCAGCTTGGGGAAGGGGGCAAGCACAGATACGCAGTATTTT. Its protein product is CASSLGKGASTDTQYF.

The chain recombines TRBV18 with TRBJ1-5, with a possible D match to TRBD1 (5 bases). The CDR3 loop spans 14 amino acids. CDR1 and CDR2 from the germline V gene are KGHSH and LQKENI. Trimming took off 1 base at V and 5 bases at J, with 9 bases between the two ends. Here the CDR3 reads CASSPRTIDQPQHF. The CDR3 DNA follows: TGTGCCAGCTCACCACGGACAATCGATCAGCCCCAGCATTTT.

This clone has only one observation. The chain recombines TRBV5-1 with TRBJ2-6; tentative D call: TRBD2 (6 bases). The CDR3 sequence is 17 residues long. The V end was cut by 3 bases, the J end by 0 bases, with 13 bases between. Germline V gene lookup returns CDR1 SGHRS and CDR2 YFSETQ. CDR3 in amino acids: CASSWGDGSSGANVLTF. For the CDR3, the DNA is TGCGCCAGCAGCTGGGGGGACGGGAGCTCTGGGGCCAACGTCCTGACTTTC.